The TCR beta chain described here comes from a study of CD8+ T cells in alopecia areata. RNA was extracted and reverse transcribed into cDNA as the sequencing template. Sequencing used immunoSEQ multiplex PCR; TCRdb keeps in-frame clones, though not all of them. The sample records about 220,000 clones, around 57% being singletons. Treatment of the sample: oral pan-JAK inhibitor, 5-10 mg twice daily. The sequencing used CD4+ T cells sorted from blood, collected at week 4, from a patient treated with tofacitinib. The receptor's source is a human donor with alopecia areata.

The CDR3 nucleotides are TGTGCCAGCAGCGTAGTGTCAGGGCGAGAGCAGTACTTC. This codes for CASSVVSGREQYF. The rearrangement joins TRBV9 to TRBJ2-7; tentatively, D is TRBD1 (5 bases). Trimming took off 0 bases at V and 7 bases at J, with 11 bases between the two ends. From germline, CDR1 is SGDLS and CDR2 YYNGEE. The CDR3 covers 13 residues.